This entry lists 10 T cell receptor beta chains sequenced from one sample in a study of T cell responses to AZD1222 COVID-19 vaccine. Profiling relied on immunoSEQ multiplex PCR, and the TCRdb table lists in-frame clones only, not all of them. In the table there are 200,000 or so clones, 90% to 95% of which are singletons. The material sequenced was peripheral blood, taken on day 0 of AZD1222 vaccination. All receptors come from an adult in good health.

V is TRBV7-8 and J is TRBJ1-5; a weak D match, TRBD1 (6 bases). V lost 5 bases, J lost 6 bases, and 23 bases lay in between. Per germline, CDR1 SGHVS and CDR2 FQNEAQ. CDR3 size: 17 residues. The CDR3 reads CASSLDLLQGRSQPQHF. CDR3 bases: TGTGCCAGCAGCCTGGACTTACTGCAGGGGAGGAGTCAGCCCCAGCATTTT. The entire variable domain, with the rest obtained from reference TRBV7-8 and TRBJ1-5, is as follows: GAGVSQSPRYKVAKRGQDVALRCDPISGHVSLFWYQQALGQGPEFLTYFQNEAQLDKSGLPSDRFFAERPEGSVSTLKIQRTQQEDSAVYLCASSLDLLQGRSQPQHFGDGTRLSIL.

This clone was seen only a few times. This chain joins TRBV5-1 and TRBJ2-5; maybe TRBD2 (6 bases). Trimming removed 1 base at V and 2 bases at J, with 9 bases between. Germline values: CDR1 SGHRS, CDR2 YFSETQ. This CDR3 comprises 14 residues. Here the CDR3 DNA reads TGCGCCAGCAGCTTGTCTGGGACTCAAGAGACCCAGTACTTC. Its protein product is CASSLSGTQETQYF.

The gene calls are TRBV14 and TRBJ2-7; D may be TRBD2 (6 bases). Per germline, CDR1 SGHDN and CDR2 FVKESK. The V end lost 1 base, the J end lost 2 bases, and 15 bases lay between the germline ends. This CDR3 contains 16 residues. Here the CDR3 reads CASSQVHGLRAYEQYF. CDR3 nucleotide sequence: TGTGCCAGCAGCCAAGTCCACGGACTACGTGCCTACGAGCAGTACTTC.

Concerning this clone itself: Compared with germline, one end of the junction differs, possibly owing to a read error. V gene TRBV18 combines with J gene TRBJ2-2; D gene ambiguous. Germline V gene sequence: CDR1 KGHSH, CDR2 LQKENI. The CDR3 consists of 13 residues. For the CDR3, the DNA is TGTGCCGGCTCACCATTACGGACCGGGGAGCTGTTTTTT. It codes for CAGSPLRTGELFF.

This rearrangement joins TRBV7-6 to TRBJ1-1, with 8 positions matching TRBD1. Per the germline V gene, CDR1 is SGHVS and CDR2 is FNYEAQ. V shed 0 bases, J shed 3 bases, and the junction held 9 bases outside the gene matches. The CDR3 spans 17 residues. As DNA, the CDR3 is TGTGCCAGCAGCTTAGCGGGAGACAGGGGAGGAGACACTGAAGCTTTCTTT. This gives the protein CASSLAGDRGGDTEAFF.

This chain uses TRBV7-3 with TRBJ2-3, with a weak D call TRBD2 (6 bases). The CDR3 has 21 amino acids. Trimming left V 2 bases short and J 6 bases short, with 33 bases between. From germline, CDR1 is SGHTA and CDR2 FQGTGA. This chain's CDR3 is CASSLGIPSVIGEAGTDTQYF. DNA for the CDR3: TGTGCCAGCAGCTTAGGAATCCCTAGCGTTATAGGGGAGGCTGGGACGGATACGCAGTATTTT.

Here the CDR3 DNA reads TGTGCCAGCAGTTTGATACAGGCTAGGGTCTCCTACAATGAGCAGTTCTTC. It encodes CASSLIQARVSYNEQFF. The J gene is TRBJ2-1, the V gene TRBV28; D is perhaps TRBD1 (5 bases). Germline V gene lookup returns CDR1 MDHEN and CDR2 SYDVKM. Trimming left V 3 bases short and J 0 bases short, with 15 bases between. This CDR3 contains 17 residues. Looking up the rest from reference TRBV28 and TRBJ2-1 gives the full variable domain: DVKVTQSSRYLVKRTGEKVFLECVQDMDHENMFWYRQDPGLGLRLIYFSYDVKMKEKGDIPEGYSVSREKKERFSLILESASTNQTSMYLCASSLIQARVSYNEQFFGPGTRLTVL.

This sequence joins TRBV27 and TRBJ2-7; a weak D match, TRBD2 (5 bases). V was clipped by 5 bases and J by 2 bases, with 19 bases between them. This CDR3 has 16 amino acids. Germline lookup yields CDR1 MNHEY and CDR2 SMNVEV (reference sequence). The CDR3 coding sequence is TGTGCCAGCAGTACCAGGACTGGGCGGCGCACCTACGAGCAGTACTTC. As protein: CASSTRTGRRTYEQYF.

This chain links TRBV9 with TRBJ2-5; 10 nucleotides align to TRBD2. CDR3 length equals 16 residues. Germline CDR1 SGDLS, CDR2 YYNGEE. Trimming took 0 bases from V and 5 from J; bases not matched to a gene: 7. CDR3: CASSVGPSGSGETQYF. CDR3 DNA sequence: TGTGCCAGCAGCGTAGGGCCTAGCGGGAGCGGCGAGACCCAGTACTTC.

The V call is TRBV28, the J call TRBJ2-3, with 10 bases fitting TRBD1. This CDR3 has 19 amino acids. The V and J ends lost 2 bases and 3 bases, in that order; junction bases with no gene match: 14. The germline CDR1 and CDR2 sequences are MDHEN and SYDVKM. The DNA for the CDR3 is TGTGCCAGCAGTTTAGGGCCCCTGGGACAGGGGAGGGAGACAGATACGCAGTATTTT. It translates to CASSLGPLGQGRETDTQYF.